This T cell receptor (beta chain) was found in a study of a mutant IDH1 vaccine in newly diagnosed glioma (dated by TCRdb to the early 2020s). Study-level background: Patients were given eight vaccinations, in weeks 1, 3, 5, 7, 11, 15, 19 and 23, which matched visits V03 through V10. In the chemotherapy-containing groups, vaccination started alongside temozolomide cycles, whereas in patients who had radiotherapy alone it started 4-6 weeks after radiotherapy. Peripheral blood was collected at six visits: V03 (baseline), V05, V07, V10, V12 and V13. Longitudinal TCRB deep sequencing was done for fewer than 30 treated patients, wherever samples were available for exploratory analyses. Of the approximately 33 patients who were treated, around 62% were male and 37.5% were female, and the mean age was around 40 years. Prior to enrollment, patients had been given standard therapy consisting of radiotherapy alone, temozolomide alone, or radiochemotherapy with temozolomide, with the combination given to most patients. Paper-wide results and their limitations: The authors noted that analyses of patient blood samples could not be reproduced because of sample limitations. Availability determined which PBMC samples were chosen for TCRB deep sequencing. Pseudoprogression seemed to be unrelated to changes in the top peripheral T cell clonotypes found by TCRB sequencing. Immune responses induced by the vaccine were seen in over 90% of patients across multiple MHC alleles.

This sample's time point label indicates: week 11, during vaccination. A 20-mer mutant IDH1 peptide at 300 micrograms in Montanide made up each vaccine dose, which was injected subcutaneously together with topical imiquimod. Donors had newly diagnosed WHO grade 3 or 4 IDH1-mutant astrocytomas with loss of nuclear ATRX. The samples were drawn from NOA16, a multicentre, single-arm, open-label phase I trial in Germany that tested a mutant IDH1 peptide vaccine in humans for the first time. Genomic DNA for TCRB sequencing was extracted from EDTA blood using the DNeasy Blood and Tissue Kit. Libraries came from the immunoSEQ multiplex PCR assay. Following the manufacturer's protocol, the hsTCRB Kit was used to amplify rearranged TCR beta chain sequences. TCRB libraries were sequenced on an Illumina MiSeq. The authors' pipeline ran thus. The proprietary platform of the kit vendor was used for demultiplexing, trimming and gene mapping. TCRdb took over this immuneACCESS table, retaining in-frame rearrangements with V and J assigned. Such tables are incomplete; in checked studies, under half of the missing clones stem from an unresolved V gene, and the remainder is unexplained. The DNA gave D and trimming, while V, J and clone size come from that table. The sample yields 55,000 to 65,000 clones; 80% were counted once. The ten largest clonotypes hold 5.9% of the sample.

There are 15 amino acids in the CDR3, from cysteine to phenylalanine inclusive. The retained sequence is limited to the CDR3, 45 bases, with the frame set at the first base. From V the trimming removes 4 bases and from J it removes 10 bases, while the gene matches leave 10 bases of the junction unaccounted for. The germline V gene (reference sequence) gives CDR1 as PRHDT and CDR2 as FYEKMQ. A note on this clone: Its recognized antigen is unknown. Per-nucleotide qualities are absent, and no much larger clonotype sits a single base away.

The sequences come from PBMCs, collected from a glioma patient whose treatment included an IDH1 peptide vaccine. Recombination joined TRBV13 with TRBJ1-6, and 7 junctional nucleotides match TRBD1. The receptor's source is a man between 45 and 60 years old with glioma. The CDR3 corresponds to CASSYRQGRRSPLHF. The nucleotide sequence reads TGTGCCAGCAGCTATCGACAGGGCAGGAGGTCACCCCTCCACTTT.